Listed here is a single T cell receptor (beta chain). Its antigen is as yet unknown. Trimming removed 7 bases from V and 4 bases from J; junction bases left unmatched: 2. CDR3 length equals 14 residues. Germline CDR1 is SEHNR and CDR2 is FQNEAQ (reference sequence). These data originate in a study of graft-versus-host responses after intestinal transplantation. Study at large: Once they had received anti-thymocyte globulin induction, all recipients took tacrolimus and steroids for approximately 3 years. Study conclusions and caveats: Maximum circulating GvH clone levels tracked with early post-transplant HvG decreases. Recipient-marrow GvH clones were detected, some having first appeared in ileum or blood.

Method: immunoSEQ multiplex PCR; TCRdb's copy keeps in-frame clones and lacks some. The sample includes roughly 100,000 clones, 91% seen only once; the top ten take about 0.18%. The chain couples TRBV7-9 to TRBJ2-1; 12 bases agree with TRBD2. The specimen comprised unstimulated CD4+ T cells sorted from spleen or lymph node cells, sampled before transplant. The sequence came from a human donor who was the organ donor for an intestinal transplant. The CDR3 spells CASTGTSGYNEQFF. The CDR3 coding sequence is TGTGCCAGCACCGGGACTAGCGGGTACAATGAGCAGTTCTTC. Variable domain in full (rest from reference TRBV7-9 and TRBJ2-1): DTGVSQNPRHKITKRGQNVTFRCDPISEHNRLYWYRQTLGQGPEFLTYFQNEAQLEKSRLLSDRFSAERPKGSFSTLEIQRTEQGDSAMYLCASTGTSGYNEQFFGPGTRLTVL.